Listed below are T cell receptor beta chains from one sample, sequenced in a study of blood T cell repertoires in COVID-19. Repertoires were generated with immunoSEQ multiplex PCR, while TCRdb's copy carries only in-frame clones and drops some. The table has 95,000 to 150,000 clones, around nine tenths seen once. The sequenced sample consisted of peripheral blood. These receptors were obtained from a woman aged 45-65 years with active or convalescent COVID-19. The CDR3 runs from the conserved cysteine through the conserved F or W. A D gene is named only where the DNA matches it firmly. Part of the rows lack a size; the others show once, few, many or a class for expanded clones.

TRBV7-9	-	15	-	TRBJ1-1	TGTGCCAGCAGCTTAGAGGGGTCCCTGCGGACTGAAGCTTTCTTT	CASSLEGSLRTEAFF
TRBV5-6	-	16	-	TRBJ2-5	TGTGCCAGCAGCTTGGTTGGGCTAGCTACGAAGGAGACCCAGTACTTC	CASSLVGLATKETQYF
TRBV28	-	14	TRBD1	TRBJ1-5	TGTGCCAGCACCGCGGGAGGGGGCCGGCAGCCCCAGCATTTT	CASTAGGGRQPQHF
TRBV30	-	16	TRBD1	TRBJ2-2	TGTGCCTGGAATATTCGGACAGGGGGCCGGACCGGGGAGCTGTTTTTT	CAWNIRTGGRTGELFF
TRBV9	-	16	TRBD2	TRBJ2-2	TGTGCCAGCAGCGACCGGACTAGCGGGTTCACCGGGGAGCTGTTTTTT	CASSDRTSGFTGELFF
TRBV29-1	-	12	-	TRBJ1-2	TGCAGCGTTGTCGGGGGACGGGGTGGCTACACCTTC	CSVVGGRGGYTF
TRBV28	once	11	-	TRBJ2-7	TGTGCCAGTCGGACACCCTACGAGCAGTACTTC	CASRTPYEQYF
TRBV11-2	-	13	TRBD1	TRBJ2-4	TGTGCCAGCAGCTTGGACAGGGAAAACATTCAGTACTTC	CASSLDRENIQYF
TRBV6-5	-	14	TRBD2	TRBJ2-3	TGTGCCACCAGACTAGCGGGAGCTAAAGATACGCAGTATTTT	CATRLAGAKDTQYF
TRBV30	-	14	-	TRBJ1-1	TGTGCCTGGAGAATATCAGGGACTGTCACTGAAGCTTTCTTT	CAWRISGTVTEAFF
TRBV28	-	18	TRBD2	TRBJ2-1	TGTGCCAGCAGTTCACCTAGGAGCGGGAGGGGAATCTACAATGAGCAGTTCTTC	CASSSPRSGRGIYNEQFF
TRBV2	-	16	-	TRBJ2-1	TGTGCCAGCAGTGAAGTCGGATTTAGCGGATATAATGAGCAGTTCTTC	CASSEVGFSGYNEQFF
TRBV6-2/TRBV6-3	-	14	-	TRBJ1-2	TGTGCCAGCAGTTATTTGGGACACGGCTATGGCTACACCTTC	CASSYLGHGYGYTF
TRBV27	-	20	-	TRBJ2-5	TGTGCCAGCAGTTTAAGGGTCAGGGGTGGTGTCCTCCCCGAGCAAGAGACCCAGTACTTC	CASSLRVRGGVLPEQETQYF
TRBV6-5	-	13	-	TRBJ1-2	TGTGCCAGCAGCTCACAGGGCAACTATGGCTACACCTTC	CASSSQGNYGYTF
TRBV24-1	-	15	-	TRBJ2-6	TGTGCCACCAGTGATTTGGGCACTGGGGCCAACGTCCTGACTTTC	CATSDLGTGANVLTF
TRBV10-3	-	17	TRBD1	TRBJ1-2	TGTGCCACTACGGGAGGGGCAGGGGGTGCTATGGACTATGGCTACACCTTC	CATTGGAGGAMDYGYTF
TRBV5-1	few	17	TRBD2	TRBJ2-5	TGCGCCAGCAGCTTGGTGGGTGTAGCGGGAGGACAAGAGACCCAGTACTTC	CASSLVGVAGGQETQYF
TRBV15	-	16	-	TRBJ2-2	TGTGCCACCAGCAGAGATGGGCTGGTGAACACCGGGGAGCTGTTTTTT	CATSRDGLVNTGELFF
TRBV9	-	15	-	TRBJ2-3	TGTGCCAGCAGCGTAGGACAGGTGGGCACAGATACGCAGTATTTT	CASSVGQVGTDTQYF
TRBV7-8	-	13	TRBD1	TRBJ2-7	TGTGCCAGCAGCCCGGGACAGGGCTACGAGCAGTACTTC	CASSPGQGYEQYF
TRBV15	once	15	-	TRBJ1-4	TGTGCCACCAGCAGAGGACAGGAACTTAATGAAAAACTGTTTTTT	CATSRGQELNEKLFF
TRBV28	-	16	-	TRBJ2-7	TGTGCTAGCAGCTCCGAATCAGGACGGGGTTCCTACGGGCAGTACTTC	CASSSESGRGSYGQYF
TRBV20-1	-	11	-	TRBJ1-4	TGCAGTCTACATAACGCGGGAAAACTGTTTTTT	CSLHNAGKLFF